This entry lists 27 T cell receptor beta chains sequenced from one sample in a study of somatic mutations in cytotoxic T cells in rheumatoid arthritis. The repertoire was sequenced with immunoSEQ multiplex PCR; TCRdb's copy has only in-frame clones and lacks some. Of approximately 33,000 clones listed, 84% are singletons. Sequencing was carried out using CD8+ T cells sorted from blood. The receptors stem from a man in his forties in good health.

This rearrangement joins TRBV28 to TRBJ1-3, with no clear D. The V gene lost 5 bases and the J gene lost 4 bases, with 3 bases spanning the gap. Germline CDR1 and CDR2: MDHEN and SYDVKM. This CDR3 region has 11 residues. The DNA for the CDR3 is TGTGCCAGCAGTGCGGGAAACACCATATATTTT. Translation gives CASSAGNTIYF.

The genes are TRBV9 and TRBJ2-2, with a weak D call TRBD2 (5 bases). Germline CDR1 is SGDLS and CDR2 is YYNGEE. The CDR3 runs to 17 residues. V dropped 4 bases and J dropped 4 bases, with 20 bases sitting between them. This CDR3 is CASSYGDSWRGTGELFF. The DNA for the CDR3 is TGTGCCAGCAGCTACGGGGATAGCTGGAGAGGCACCGGGGAGCTGTTTTTT. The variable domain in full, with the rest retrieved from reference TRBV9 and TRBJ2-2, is DSGVTQTPKHLITATGQRVTLRCSPRSGDLSVYWYQQSLDQGLQFLIQYYNGEERAKGNILERFSAQQFPDLHSELNLSSLELGDSALYFCASSYGDSWRGTGELFFGEGSRLTVL.

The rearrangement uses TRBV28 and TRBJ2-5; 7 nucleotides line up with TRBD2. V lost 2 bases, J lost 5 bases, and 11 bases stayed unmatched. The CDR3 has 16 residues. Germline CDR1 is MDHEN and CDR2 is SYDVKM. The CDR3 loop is CASSLGGLVFGETQYF. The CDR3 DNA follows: TGTGCCAGCAGTTTAGGTGGACTAGTATTCGGGGAGACCCAGTACTTC.

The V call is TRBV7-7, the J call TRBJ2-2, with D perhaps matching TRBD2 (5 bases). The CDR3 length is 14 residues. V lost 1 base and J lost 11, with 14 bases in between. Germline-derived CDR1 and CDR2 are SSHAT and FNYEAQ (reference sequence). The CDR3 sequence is CASSLDFSADELFF. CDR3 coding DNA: TGTGCCAGCAGCTTAGATTTTAGCGCGGACGAGCTGTTTTTT.

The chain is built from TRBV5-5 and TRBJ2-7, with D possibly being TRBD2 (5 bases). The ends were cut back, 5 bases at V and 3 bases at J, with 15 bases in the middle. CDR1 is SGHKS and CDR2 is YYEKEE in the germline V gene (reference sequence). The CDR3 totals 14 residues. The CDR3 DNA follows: TGTGCCAGCAGATCCGGGCCCGGGGACTACGAGCAGTACTTC. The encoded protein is CASRSGPGDYEQYF. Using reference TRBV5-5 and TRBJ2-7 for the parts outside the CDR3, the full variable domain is DAGVTQSPTHLIKTRGQQVTLRCSPISGHKSVSWYQQVLGQGPQFIFQYYEKEERGRGNFPDRFSARQFPNYSSELNVNALLLGDSALYLCASRSGPGDYEQYFGPGTRLTVT.

The DNA of the CDR3 is TGTGCCAGCAGCTTAGGGCGGGGGCCCAATGAGCAGTTCTTC. This encodes CASSLGRGPNEQFF. The rearrangement joins TRBV11-2 to TRBJ2-1, with a possible D match to TRBD2 (7 bases). Germline loops: CDR1 SGHAT, CDR2 FQNNGV. Trimming removed 1 base from V and 6 bases from J, with 10 bases in between. This CDR3 spans 14 amino acids. Looking up the rest from reference TRBV11-2 and TRBJ2-1 gives the full variable domain: EAGVAQSPRYKIIEKRQSVAFWCNPISGHATLYWYQQILGQGPKLLIQFQNNGVVDDSQLPKDRFSAERLKGVDSTLKIQPAKLEDSAVYLCASSLGRGPNEQFFGPGTRLTVL.

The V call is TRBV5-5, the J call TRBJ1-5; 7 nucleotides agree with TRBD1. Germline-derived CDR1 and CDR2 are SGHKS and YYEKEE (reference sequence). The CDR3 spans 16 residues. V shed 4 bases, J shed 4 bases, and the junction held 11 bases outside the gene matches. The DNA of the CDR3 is TGTGCCAGCAGCCCCGGGCACAGGGGAGGAAATCAGCCCCAGCATTTT. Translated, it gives CASSPGHRGGNQPQHF.

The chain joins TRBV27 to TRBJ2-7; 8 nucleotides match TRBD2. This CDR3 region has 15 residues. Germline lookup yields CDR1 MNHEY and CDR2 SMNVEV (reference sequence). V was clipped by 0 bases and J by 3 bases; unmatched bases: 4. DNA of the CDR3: TGTGCCAGCAGTTTATCGGGACTAGATTACTACGAGCAGTACTTC. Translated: CASSLSGLDYYEQYF.

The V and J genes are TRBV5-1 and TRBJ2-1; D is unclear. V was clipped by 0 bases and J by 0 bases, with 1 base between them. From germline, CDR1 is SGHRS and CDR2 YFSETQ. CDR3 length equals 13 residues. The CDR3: CASSLGSYNEQFF. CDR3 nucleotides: TGCGCCAGCAGCTTGGGCTCCTACAATGAGCAGTTCTTC.

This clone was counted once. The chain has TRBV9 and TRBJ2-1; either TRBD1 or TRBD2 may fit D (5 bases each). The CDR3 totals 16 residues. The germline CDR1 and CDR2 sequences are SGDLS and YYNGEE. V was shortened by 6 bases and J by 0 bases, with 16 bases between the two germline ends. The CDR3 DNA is TGTGCCAGCAACACAGGCGGGTTAGGCTCCTACAATGAGCAGTTCTTC. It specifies CASNTGGLGSYNEQFF.

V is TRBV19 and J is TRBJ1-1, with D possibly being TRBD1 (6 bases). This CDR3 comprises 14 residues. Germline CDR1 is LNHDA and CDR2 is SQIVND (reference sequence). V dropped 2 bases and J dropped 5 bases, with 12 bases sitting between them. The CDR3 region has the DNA TGTGCCAGTAGTATATCCTCGGGGGCGACTGAAGCTTTCTTT. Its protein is CASSISSGATEAFF.

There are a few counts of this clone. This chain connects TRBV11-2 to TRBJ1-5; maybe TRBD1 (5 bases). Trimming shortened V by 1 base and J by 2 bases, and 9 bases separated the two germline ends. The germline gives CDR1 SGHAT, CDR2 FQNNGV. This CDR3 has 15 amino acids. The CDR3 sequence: CASSLGQGGNQPQHF. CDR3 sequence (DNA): TGTGCCAGCAGCTTAGGGCAGGGAGGCAATCAGCCCCAGCATTTT.

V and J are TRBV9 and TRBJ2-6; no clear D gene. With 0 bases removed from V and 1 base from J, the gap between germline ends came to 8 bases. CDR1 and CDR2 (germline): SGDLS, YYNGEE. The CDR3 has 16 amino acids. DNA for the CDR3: TGTGCCAGCAGCGTAGGTTTAGGGTCTGGGGCCAACGTCCTGACTTTC. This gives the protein CASSVGLGSGANVLTF.

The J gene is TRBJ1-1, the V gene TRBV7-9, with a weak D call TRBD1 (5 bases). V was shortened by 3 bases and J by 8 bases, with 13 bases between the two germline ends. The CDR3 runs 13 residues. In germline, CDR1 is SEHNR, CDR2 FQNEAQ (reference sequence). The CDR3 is CASSFGAREEAFF. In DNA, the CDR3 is TGTGCCAGCAGCTTTGGGGCCCGGGAGGAAGCTTTCTTT.

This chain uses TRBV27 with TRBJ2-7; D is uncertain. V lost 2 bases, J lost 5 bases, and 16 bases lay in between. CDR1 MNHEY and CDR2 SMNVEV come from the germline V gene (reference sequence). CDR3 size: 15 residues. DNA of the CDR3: TGTGCCAGCAGTTTAGGTCCGGCTGGGGTCAACGAGCAGTACTTC. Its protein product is CASSLGPAGVNEQYF.

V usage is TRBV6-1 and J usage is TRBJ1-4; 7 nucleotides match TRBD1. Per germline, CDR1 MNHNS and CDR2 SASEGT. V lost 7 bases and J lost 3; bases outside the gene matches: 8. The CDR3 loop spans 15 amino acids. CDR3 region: CASTLQGGANEKLFF. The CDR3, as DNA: TGTGCCAGCACTCTGCAGGGGGGTGCTAATGAAAAACTGTTTTTT.

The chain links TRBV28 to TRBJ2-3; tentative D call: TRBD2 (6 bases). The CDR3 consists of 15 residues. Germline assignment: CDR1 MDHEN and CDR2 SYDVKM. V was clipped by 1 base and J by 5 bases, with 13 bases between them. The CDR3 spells CASSLLARGGDTQYF. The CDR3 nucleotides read TGTGCCAGCAGTTTATTAGCCCGGGGAGGAGATACGCAGTATTTT. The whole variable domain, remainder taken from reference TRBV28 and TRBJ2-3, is DVKVTQSSRYLVKRTGEKVFLECVQDMDHENMFWYRQDPGLGLRLIYFSYDVKMKEKGDIPEGYSVSREKKERFSLILESASTNQTSMYLCASSLLARGGDTQYFGPGTRLTVL.

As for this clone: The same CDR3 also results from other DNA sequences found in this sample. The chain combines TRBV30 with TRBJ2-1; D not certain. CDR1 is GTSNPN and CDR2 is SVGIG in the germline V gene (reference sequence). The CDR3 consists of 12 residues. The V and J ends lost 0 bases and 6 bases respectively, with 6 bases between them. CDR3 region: CAWSVLVNEQFF. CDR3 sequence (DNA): TGTGCCTGGAGTGTGCTAGTCAATGAGCAGTTCTTC.

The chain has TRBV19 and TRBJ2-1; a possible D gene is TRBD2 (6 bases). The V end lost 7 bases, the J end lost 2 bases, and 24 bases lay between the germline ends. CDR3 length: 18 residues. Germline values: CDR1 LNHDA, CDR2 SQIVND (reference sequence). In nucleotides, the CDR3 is TGTGCCAGTACCCCCTCATTATCCGGGAGTAGCACCTACAATGAGCAGTTCTTC. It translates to CASTPSLSGSSTYNEQFF. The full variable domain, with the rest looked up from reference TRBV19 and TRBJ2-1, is DGGITQSPKYLFRKEGQNVTLSCEQNLNHDAMYWYRQDPGQGLRLIYYSQIVNDFQKGDIAEGYSVSREKKESFPLTVTSAQKNPTAFYLCASTPSLSGSSTYNEQFFGPGTRLTVL.

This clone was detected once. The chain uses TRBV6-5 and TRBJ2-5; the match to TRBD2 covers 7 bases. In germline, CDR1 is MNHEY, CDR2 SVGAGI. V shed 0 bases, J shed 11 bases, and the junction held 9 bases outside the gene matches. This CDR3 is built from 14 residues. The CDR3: CASSYSGDYREQYF. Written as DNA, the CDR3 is TGTGCCAGCAGTTACTCGGGGGACTATAGAGAGCAGTACTTC.

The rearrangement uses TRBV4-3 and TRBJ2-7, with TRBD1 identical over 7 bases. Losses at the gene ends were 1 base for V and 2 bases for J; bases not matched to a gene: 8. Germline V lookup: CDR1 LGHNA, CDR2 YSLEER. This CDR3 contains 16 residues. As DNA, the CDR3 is TGCGCCAGCAGCCAAGGGTTCCGGGACAGTACCTACGAGCAGTACTTC. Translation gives CASSQGFRDSTYEQYF.

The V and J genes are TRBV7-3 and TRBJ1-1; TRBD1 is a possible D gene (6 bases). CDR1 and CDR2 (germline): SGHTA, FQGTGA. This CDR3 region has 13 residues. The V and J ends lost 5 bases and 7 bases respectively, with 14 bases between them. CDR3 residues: CASSPGGLDEAFF. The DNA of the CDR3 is TGTGCCAGCAGCCCCGGGGGGCTGGATGAAGCTTTCTTT. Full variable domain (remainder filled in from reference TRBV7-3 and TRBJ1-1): GAGVSQTPSNKVTEKGKYVELRCDPISGHTALYWYRQSLGQGPEFLIYFQGTGAADDSGLPNDRFFAVRPEGSVSTLKIQRTERGDSAVYLCASSPGGLDEAFFGQGTRLTVV.

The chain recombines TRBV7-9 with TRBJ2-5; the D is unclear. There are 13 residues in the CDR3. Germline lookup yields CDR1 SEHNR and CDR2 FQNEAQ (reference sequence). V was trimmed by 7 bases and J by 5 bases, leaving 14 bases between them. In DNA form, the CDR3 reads TGTGCCAGCACCGTGGAAGGGATGGAGACCCAGTACTTC. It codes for CASTVEGMETQYF.

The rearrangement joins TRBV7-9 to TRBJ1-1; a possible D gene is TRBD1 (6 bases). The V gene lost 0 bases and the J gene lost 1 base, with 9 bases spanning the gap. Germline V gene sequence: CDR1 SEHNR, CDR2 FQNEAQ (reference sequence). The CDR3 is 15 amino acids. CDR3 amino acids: CASSLAGATNTEAFF. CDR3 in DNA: TGTGCCAGCAGCTTAGCGGGGGCGACGAACACTGAAGCTTTCTTT.

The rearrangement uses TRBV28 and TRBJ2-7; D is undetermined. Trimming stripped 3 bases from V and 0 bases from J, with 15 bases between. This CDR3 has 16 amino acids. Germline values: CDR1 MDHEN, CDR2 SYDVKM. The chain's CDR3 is CASSFKRVLSSYEQYF. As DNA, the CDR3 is TGTGCCAGCAGTTTCAAAAGGGTTTTGAGCTCCTACGAGCAGTACTTC.

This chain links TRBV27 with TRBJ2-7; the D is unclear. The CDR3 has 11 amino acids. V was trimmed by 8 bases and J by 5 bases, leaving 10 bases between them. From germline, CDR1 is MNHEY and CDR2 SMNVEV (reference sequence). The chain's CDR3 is CASLFGNEQYF. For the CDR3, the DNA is TGTGCCAGCTTATTTGGAAACGAGCAGTACTTC.

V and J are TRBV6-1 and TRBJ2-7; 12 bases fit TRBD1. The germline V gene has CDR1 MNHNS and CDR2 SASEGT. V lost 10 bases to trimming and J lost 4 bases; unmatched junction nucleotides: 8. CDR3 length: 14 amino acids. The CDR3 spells CAIAPGQGAYEQYF. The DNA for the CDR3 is TGTGCCATCGCACCGGGACAGGGGGCTTACGAGCAGTACTTC.